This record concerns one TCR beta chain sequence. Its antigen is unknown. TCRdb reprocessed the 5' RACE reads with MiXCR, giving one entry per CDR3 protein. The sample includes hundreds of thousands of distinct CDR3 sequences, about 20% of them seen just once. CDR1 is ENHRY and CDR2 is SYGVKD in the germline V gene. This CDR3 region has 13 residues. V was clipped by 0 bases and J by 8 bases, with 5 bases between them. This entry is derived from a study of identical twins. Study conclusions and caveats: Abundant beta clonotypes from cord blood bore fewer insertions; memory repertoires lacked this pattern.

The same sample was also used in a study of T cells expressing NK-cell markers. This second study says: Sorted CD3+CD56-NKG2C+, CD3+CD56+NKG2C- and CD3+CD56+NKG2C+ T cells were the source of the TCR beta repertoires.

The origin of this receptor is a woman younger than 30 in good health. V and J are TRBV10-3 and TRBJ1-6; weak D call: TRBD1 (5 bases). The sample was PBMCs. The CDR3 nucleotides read TGTGCCATCAGTGAGTCGGGGGATTCACCCCTCCACTTT. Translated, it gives CAISESGDSPLHF.